This T cell receptor (beta chain) was retrieved from a study of a mutant IDH1 vaccine in newly diagnosed glioma. Overall study context: Either 4-6 weeks after radiotherapy alone or alongside temozolomide, vaccination was begun.

Clones were sequenced by immunoSEQ multiplex PCR, and TCRdb holds only the in-frame ones, with some missing. Of some 48,000 clones in the sample, around 85% were seen once. Study-wide results and caveats: Detectable vaccine-induced immune responses arose in 93.3% of patients.

Trimming shortened V by 7 bases and J by 3 bases, and 18 bases separated the two germline ends. CDR1 SEHNR and CDR2 FQNEAQ come from the germline V gene (reference sequence). The CDR3 loop spans 15 amino acids. As for time point: week 35, safety follow-up. Topical imiquimod was applied with each vaccine dose, which held 300 ug of mutant IDH1 20-mer peptide. In this sample, this clone turned up a few times. What it binds is not known. This specimen was PBMCs, taken from a glioma patient whose treatment included an IDH1 peptide vaccine. The TCR sequence derives from a man aged 40-49 years with glioma. V gene TRBV7-9 combines with J gene TRBJ1-1, with D perhaps matching TRBD1 (6 bases). This CDR3 is CASTPVPGADTEAFF. In DNA, the CDR3 is TGTGCCAGCACCCCAGTCCCGGGGGCTGACACTGAAGCTTTCTTT.